A selection of T cell receptor beta chains follows, all from one sample in a study of response to subunit inactivated influenza vaccine. TCRdb fed the RT-PCR reads into MiXCR, producing one record per CDR3 protein. The table records more than 450,000 distinct CDR3 sequences, roughly 8.2% of them present only once. The source was PBMCs from blood, collected around 2 years after vaccination. These receptors all stem from a man aged 50 to 75 who received an inactivated influenza vaccine. The CDR3 runs from the conserved cysteine through the conserved F or W. The D gene is left open where the match is weak. The size entry is marked missing in some rows and otherwise reads once, few, many or a size class.

v_gene	abundance	d_gene	len	j_gene	CDR3nt	CDR3aa
TRBV3-1	few	NA	12	TRBJ1-2	TGTGCCAGCAGCCAACGGGGAGAAGGCTACACCTTC	CASSQRGEGYTF
TRBV6-6	NA	NA	13	TRBJ2-7	TGTGCCAGCAGTCCTTCGGTTGGGCTGGAGCAGTACTTC	CASSPSVGLEQYF
TRBV6-5	NA	TRBD2	13	TRBJ2-3	TGTGCCAGCAGTTACATCGGGGGGGGAGGGCAGTATTTT	CASSYIGGGGQYF
TRBV5-1	many	NA	16	TRBJ2-1	TGCGCCAGCAGCTTGGGCGGCAGTGGCTCCTACAATGAGCAGTTCTTC	CASSLGGSGSYNEQFF
TRBV27	NA	NA	15	TRBJ2-2	TGTGCCACCCGTGTGAACGGGGGAAGCACCGGGGAGCTGTTTTTT	CATRVNGGSTGELFF
TRBV20-1	few	TRBD1	16	TRBJ1-4	TGCAGTGCTAGAATCCGGGACAGAACAACTAATGAAAAACTGTTTTTT	CSARIRDRTTNEKLFF
TRBV11-2	many	NA	16	TRBJ2-5	TGTGCCAGCAGCTTAGCAGCCGGGGATGCTCAGGGGACCCAGTACTTC	CASSLAAGDAQGTQYF
TRBV27	NA	NA	13	TRBJ2-3	TGTGCCAGCAAGGCAGGGAGCACAGATACGCAGTATTTT	CASKAGSTDTQYF
TRBV29-1	many	TRBD2	14	TRBJ2-7	TGCAGCGCCGTACTAGCGGGGCTGGAGTACGAGCAGTACTTC	CSAVLAGLEYEQYF
TRBV5-1	NA	NA	14	TRBJ2-2	TGCGCCAGCATGGGCGGGACGAACACCGGGGAGCTGTTTTTT	CASMGGTNTGELFF
TRBV7-2	few	TRBD1	13	TRBJ1-1	TGTGCCAGCAGCTTAACAGGGGCCTGGGAAGCTTTCTTT	CASSLTGAWEAFF
TRBV5-1	NA	TRBD2	15	TRBJ2-1	TGCGCCAGCAGCTCAGCGGGGGGGCCCGGCAATGAGCAGTTCTTC	CASSSAGGPGNEQFF
TRBV28	few	NA	19	TRBJ2-3	TGTGCCAGCAGTTTCCCCCTACGCCATGTCCTTCCGTCCACAGATACGCAGTATTTT	CASSFPLRHVLPSTDTQYF
TRBV27	NA	NA	13	TRBJ2-3	TGTGCCAGCAGCGGGACACTCACAGATACGCAGTATTTT	CASSGTLTDTQYF
TRBV25-1	few	NA	14	TRBJ2-7	TGTGCCAGCAGTGAAGGTGTAGGGGTTTACGAGCAGTACTTC	CASSEGVGVYEQYF
TRBV12-3/TRBV12-4	few	NA	16	TRBJ2-6	TGTGCCAGCAGTTTTCCCCACGGGGCTGGGGCCAACGTCCTGACTTTC	CASSFPHGAGANVLTF
TRBV4-2	NA	TRBD2	18	TRBJ2-3	TGTGCCAGCAGCCAAGAAACTAGCGGGAGGGGGAGCACAGATACGCAGTATTTT	CASSQETSGRGSTDTQYF
TRBV19	NA	TRBD2	17	TRBJ2-5	TGTGCCAGTAGCGCTCGCAGGACTAGCGGGGTCCAAGAGACCCAGTACTTC	CASSARRTSGVQETQYF
TRBV20-1	few	NA	10	TRBJ2-7	TGCAGTGCAAAGTACGACGAGCAGTACTTC	CSAKYDEQYF
TRBV7-2	NA	TRBD2	16	TRBJ2-4	TGTGCCAGCAGCACCCTTGGCGGGAGGACTAAAAACATTCAGTACTTC	CASSTLGGRTKNIQYF
TRBV7-2	NA	TRBD2	13	TRBJ2-7	TGTGCCAGCAGCTTATTGTCTAGCGGCGAGCAGTACTTC	CASSLLSSGEQYF
TRBV18	NA	NA	14	TRBJ2-7	TGTGCCAGCTCACTTCGCCCGGGGCACTACGAGCAGTACTTC	CASSLRPGHYEQYF
TRBV6-1	few	NA	15	TRBJ1-2	TGTGCCAGCAGTGAAGCGGGCCTCGTAGGCTATGGCTACACCTTC	CASSEAGLVGYGYTF
TRBV29-1	many	TRBD2	15	TRBJ2-3	TGCAGCGTTGGGGACCTAGCGGGAAGAACAGATACGCAGTATTTT	CSVGDLAGRTDTQYF
TRBV27	many	TRBD2	18	TRBJ2-3	TGTGCCAGCGCCTACAGGCAAGAGGCTAGCGGGAGCACAGATACGCAGTATTTT	CASAYRQEASGSTDTQYF
TRBV7-2	NA	TRBD2	14	TRBJ2-1	TGTGCCAGCAGCCGGCTAGCGGGTACCAATGAGCAGTTCTTC	CASSRLAGTNEQFF
TRBV3-1	many	NA	14	TRBJ2-1	TGTGCCAGCAGCCAAGAGACAGACTACAATGAGCAGTTCTTC	CASSQETDYNEQFF
TRBV10-3	many	NA	13	TRBJ2-5	TGTGCCATCAGTGAGTCGGAGAAAGAGACCCAGTACTTC	CAISESEKETQYF
TRBV20-1	few	TRBD1	14	TRBJ1-1	TGCAGTGCTAGACCTCCAGGGGGCTCCACTGAAGCTTTCTTT	CSARPPGGSTEAFF
TRBV5-1	many	NA	13	TRBJ2-7	TGCGCCAGCAGCTTCGGCGGGTCCTACGAGCAGTACTTC	CASSFGGSYEQYF
TRBV4-3	many	NA	14	TRBJ2-3	TGTGCCAGCAGCCAAGAAGCTACCACAGATACGCAGTATTTT	CASSQEATTDTQYF
TRBV3-1	few	NA	13	TRBJ2-2	TGTGCCAGCACTTCATCGGTGGCCGGGGAGCTGTTTTTT	CASTSSVAGELFF
TRBV6-5	NA	NA	14	TRBJ2-2	TGTGCCAGCAGTTACGACTCAACCACCGGGGAGCTGTTTTTT	CASSYDSTTGELFF
TRBV7-2	NA	NA	14	TRBJ1-6	TGTGCCAGCAGCCCTTACAGGGTCGGGTCACCCCTCCACTTT	CASSPYRVGSPLHF
TRBV24-1	few	NA	16	TRBJ2-1	TGTGCCACCAGTGATCAGGACAGAAGCTCCTACAATGAGCAGTTCTTC	CATSDQDRSSYNEQFF
TRBV29-1	NA	TRBD2	14	TRBJ2-1	TGCAGCGTTGGACCGGGGGGGCCCCGAAGTGAGCAGTTCTTC	CSVGPGGPRSEQFF
TRBV6-2/TRBV6-3	few	NA	14	TRBJ2-2	TGTGCCAGCAGTTACTCCGGGAAGACCGGGGAGCTGTTTTTT	CASSYSGKTGELFF
TRBV4-1	few	NA	16	TRBJ1-1	TGCGCCAGCAGCCAAGCGAGATGGCTTTATAACCGTGAAGCTTTCTTT	CASSQARWLYNREAFF
TRBV2	NA	NA	13	TRBJ1-4	TGTGCCAGCAGTGAAAACGAAGAGGGAAAACTGTTTTTT	CASSENEEGKLFF
TRBV4-1	few	NA	15	TRBJ2-5	TGCGCCAGCAGCCAAGTGGGGGGGCGCTTAGAGACCCAGTACTTC	CASSQVGGRLETQYF
TRBV11-1	few	TRBD1	18	TRBJ2-6	TGTGCCAGCAGCTTAAGGCAGGGGGTTCGCTCTGGGGCCAACGTCCTGACTTTC	CASSLRQGVRSGANVLTF
TRBV12-3/TRBV12-4	few	NA	14	TRBJ2-1	TGTGCCAGCAGTTTGGGCGCGGAATCGAATGAGCAGTTCTTC	CASSLGAESNEQFF
TRBV4-3	NA	TRBD1	16	TRBJ2-1	TGCGCCAGCAGCCAAGAGGGGACAGCTTCCTACAATGAGCAGTTCTTC	CASSQEGTASYNEQFF
TRBV12-3/TRBV12-4	many	TRBD2	13	TRBJ2-3	TGTGCCAGCGGACTAGTAGGCACAGATACGCAGTATTTT	CASGLVGTDTQYF
TRBV7-9	many	NA	12	TRBJ2-7	TGTGCCAGCAGTACCTCCGGGACACGCCAACACTTC	CASSTSGTRQHF